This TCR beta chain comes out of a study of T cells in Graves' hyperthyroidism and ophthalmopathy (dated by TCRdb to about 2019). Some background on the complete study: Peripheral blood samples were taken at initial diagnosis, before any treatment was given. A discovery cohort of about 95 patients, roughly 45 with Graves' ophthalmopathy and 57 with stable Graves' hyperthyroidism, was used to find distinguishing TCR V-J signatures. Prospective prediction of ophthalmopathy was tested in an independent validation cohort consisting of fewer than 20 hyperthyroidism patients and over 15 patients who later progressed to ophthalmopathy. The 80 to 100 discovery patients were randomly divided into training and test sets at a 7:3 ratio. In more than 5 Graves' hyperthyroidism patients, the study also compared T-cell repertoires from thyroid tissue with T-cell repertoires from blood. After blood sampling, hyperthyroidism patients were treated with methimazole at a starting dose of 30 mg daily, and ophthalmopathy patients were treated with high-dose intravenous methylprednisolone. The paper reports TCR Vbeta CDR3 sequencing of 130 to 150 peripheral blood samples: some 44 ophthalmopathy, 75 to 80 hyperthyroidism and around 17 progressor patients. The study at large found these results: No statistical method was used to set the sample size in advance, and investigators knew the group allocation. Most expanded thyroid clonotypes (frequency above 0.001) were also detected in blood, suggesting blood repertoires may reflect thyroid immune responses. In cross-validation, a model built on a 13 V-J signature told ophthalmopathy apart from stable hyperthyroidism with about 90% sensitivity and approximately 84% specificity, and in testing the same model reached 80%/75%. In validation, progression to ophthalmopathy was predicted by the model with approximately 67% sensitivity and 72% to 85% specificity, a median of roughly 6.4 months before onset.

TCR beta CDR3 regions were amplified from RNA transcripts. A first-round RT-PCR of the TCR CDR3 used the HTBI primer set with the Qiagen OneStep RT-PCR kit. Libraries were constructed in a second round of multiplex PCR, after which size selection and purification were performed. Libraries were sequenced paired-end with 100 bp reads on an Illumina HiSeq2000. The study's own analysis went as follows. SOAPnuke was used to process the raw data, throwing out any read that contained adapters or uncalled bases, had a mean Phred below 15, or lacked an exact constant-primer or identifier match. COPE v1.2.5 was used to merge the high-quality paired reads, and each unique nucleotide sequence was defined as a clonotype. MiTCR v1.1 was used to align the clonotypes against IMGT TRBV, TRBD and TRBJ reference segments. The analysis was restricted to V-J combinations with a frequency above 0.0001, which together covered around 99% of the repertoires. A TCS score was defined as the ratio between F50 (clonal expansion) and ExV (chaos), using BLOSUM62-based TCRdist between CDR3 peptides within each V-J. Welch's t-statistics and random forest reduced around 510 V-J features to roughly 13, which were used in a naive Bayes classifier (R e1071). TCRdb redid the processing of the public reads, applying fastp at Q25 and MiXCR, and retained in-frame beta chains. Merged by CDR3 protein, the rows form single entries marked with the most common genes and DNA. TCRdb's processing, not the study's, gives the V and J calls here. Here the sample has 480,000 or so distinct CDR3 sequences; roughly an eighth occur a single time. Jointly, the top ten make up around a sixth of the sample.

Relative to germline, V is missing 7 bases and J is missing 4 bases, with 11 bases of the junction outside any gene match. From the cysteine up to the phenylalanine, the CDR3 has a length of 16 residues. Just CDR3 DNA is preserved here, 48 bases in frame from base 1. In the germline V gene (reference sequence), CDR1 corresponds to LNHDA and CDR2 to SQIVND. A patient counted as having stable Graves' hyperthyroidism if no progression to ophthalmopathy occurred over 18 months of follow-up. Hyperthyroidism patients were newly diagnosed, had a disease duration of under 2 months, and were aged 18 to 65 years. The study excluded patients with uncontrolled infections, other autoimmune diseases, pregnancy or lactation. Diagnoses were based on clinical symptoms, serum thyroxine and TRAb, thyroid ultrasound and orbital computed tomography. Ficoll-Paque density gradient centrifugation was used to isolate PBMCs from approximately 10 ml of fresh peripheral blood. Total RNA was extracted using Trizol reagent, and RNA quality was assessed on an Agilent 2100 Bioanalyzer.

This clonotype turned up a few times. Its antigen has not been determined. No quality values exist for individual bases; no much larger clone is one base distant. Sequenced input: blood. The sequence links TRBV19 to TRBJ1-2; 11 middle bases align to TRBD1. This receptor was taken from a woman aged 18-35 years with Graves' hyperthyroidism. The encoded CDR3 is CASTYGTGGFSYGYTF. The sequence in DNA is TGTGCCAGTACCTACGGGACAGGGGGTTTTTCCTATGGCTACACCTTC. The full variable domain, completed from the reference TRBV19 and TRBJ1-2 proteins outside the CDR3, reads DGGITQSPKYLFRKEGQNVTLSCEQNLNHDAMYWYRQDPGQGLRLIYYSQIVNDFQKGDIAEGYSVSREKKESFPLTVTSAQKNPTAFYLCASTYGTGGFSYGYTFGSGTRLTVV.